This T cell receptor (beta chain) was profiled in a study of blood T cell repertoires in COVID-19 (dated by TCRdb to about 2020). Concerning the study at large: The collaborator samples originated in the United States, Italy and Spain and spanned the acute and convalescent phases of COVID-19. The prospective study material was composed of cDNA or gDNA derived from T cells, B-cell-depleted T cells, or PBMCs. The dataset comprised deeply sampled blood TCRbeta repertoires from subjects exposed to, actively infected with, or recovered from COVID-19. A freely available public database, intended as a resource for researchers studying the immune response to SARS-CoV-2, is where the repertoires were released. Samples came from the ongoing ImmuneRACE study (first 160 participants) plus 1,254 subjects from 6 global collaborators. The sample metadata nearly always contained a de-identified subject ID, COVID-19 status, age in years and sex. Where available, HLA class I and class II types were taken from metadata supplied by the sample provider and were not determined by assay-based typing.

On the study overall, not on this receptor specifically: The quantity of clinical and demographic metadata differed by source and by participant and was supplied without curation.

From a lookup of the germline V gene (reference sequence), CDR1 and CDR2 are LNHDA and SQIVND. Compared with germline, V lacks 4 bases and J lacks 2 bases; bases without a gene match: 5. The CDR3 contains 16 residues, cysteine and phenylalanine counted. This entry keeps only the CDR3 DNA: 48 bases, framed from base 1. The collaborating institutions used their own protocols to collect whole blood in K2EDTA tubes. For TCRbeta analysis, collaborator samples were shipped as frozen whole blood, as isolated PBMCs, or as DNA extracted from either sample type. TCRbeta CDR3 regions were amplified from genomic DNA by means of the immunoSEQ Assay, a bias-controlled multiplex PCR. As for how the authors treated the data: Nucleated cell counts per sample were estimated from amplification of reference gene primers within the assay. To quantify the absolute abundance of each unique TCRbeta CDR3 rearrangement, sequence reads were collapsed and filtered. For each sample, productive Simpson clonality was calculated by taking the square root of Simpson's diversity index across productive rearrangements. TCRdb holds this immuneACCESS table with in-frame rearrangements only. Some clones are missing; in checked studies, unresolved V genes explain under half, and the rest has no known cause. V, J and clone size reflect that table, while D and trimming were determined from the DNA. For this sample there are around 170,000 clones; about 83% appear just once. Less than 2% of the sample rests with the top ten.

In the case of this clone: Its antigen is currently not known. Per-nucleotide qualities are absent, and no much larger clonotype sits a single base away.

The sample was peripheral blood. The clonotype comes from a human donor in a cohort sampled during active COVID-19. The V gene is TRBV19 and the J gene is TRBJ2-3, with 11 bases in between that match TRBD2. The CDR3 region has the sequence CASSTTSGGPTDTQYF. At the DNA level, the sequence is TGTGCCAGTAGTACCACTAGCGGGGGACCCACAGATACGCAGTATTTT.